The 20 T cell receptor beta chains below come from one sample, sequenced in a study of T cells in lung cancer brain metastases. TCRdb keeps only in-frame clones here, not all; method: immunoSEQ multiplex PCR. The table has a few thousand clones, approximately 91% seen once. The material sequenced was tumor tissue from the primary lung tumor. The receptors were sampled from a woman in her forties or fifties with non-small cell lung cancer.

For this clone: Different DNA sequences within this sample yield the same CDR3. The chain recombines TRBV30 with TRBJ2-7; D may match TRBD1 or TRBD2 (6 bases each). V gave up 8 bases and J gave up 1 base, with 12 bases separating them. Germline V gene sequence: CDR1 GTSNPN, CDR2 SVGIG (reference sequence). This CDR3 is built from 12 residues. DNA of the CDR3: TGTGCCGGGGGGCGGGATTCCTACGAGCAGTACTTC. Translation: CAGGRDSYEQYF.

The CDR3 reads CASSFGGQGAYEQYF. The CDR3 DNA follows: TGTGCCAGCAGCTTCGGAGGACAGGGGGCCTACGAGCAGTACTTC. This chain connects TRBV11-2 to TRBJ2-7, with TRBD1 identical over 10 bases. From germline, CDR1 is SGHAT and CDR2 FQNNGV. The CDR3 length is 15 residues. The junction had 4 bases not matched to a gene; V was cut back by 3 bases and J by 2 bases.

The sample holds one count of this clone. V gene TRBV4-3 combines with J gene TRBJ2-5; 12 positions agree with TRBD2. The CDR3 spans 16 residues. Germline V lookup: CDR1 LGHNA, CDR2 YSLEER. J gave up 5 bases and V 1 base, and 5 bases lay outside the gene matches. This CDR3 reads CASSQGLAGAGETQYF. The CDR3, as DNA: TGCGCCAGCAGCCAAGGACTAGCGGGAGCGGGGGAGACCCAGTACTTC.

V gene TRBV14 combines with J gene TRBJ2-7, with D tentatively TRBD2 (5 bases). The V and J ends lost 5 bases and 4 bases respectively, with 9 bases between them. The CDR3 totals 12 residues. Germline V CDR1 and CDR2: SGHDN, FVKESK. Written as DNA, the CDR3 is TGTGCCAGCAGCTTCGAGGGATACGAGCAGTACTTC. It is translated as CASSFEGYEQYF. Based on the CDR3 plus reference TRBV14 and TRBJ2-7, the full variable domain is EAGVTQFPSHSVIEKGQTVTLRCDPISGHDNLYWYRRVMGKEIKFLLHFVKESKQDESGMPNNRFLAERTGGTYSTLKVQPAELEDSGVYFCASSFEGYEQYFGPGTRLTVT.

The gene calls are TRBV4-1 and TRBJ2-3; D unclear. Germline V gene lookup returns CDR1 MGHRA and CDR2 YSYEKL. The V end lost 2 bases, the J end lost 5 bases, and 5 bases lay between the germline ends. This CDR3 is built from 12 residues. The CDR3 DNA reads TGCGCCAGCAGCCAACAACGAGATACGCAGTATTTT. Residues: CASSQQRDTQYF.

The chain uses TRBV7-9 and TRBJ1-5, with TRBD1 identical over 9 bases. The CDR3 totals 14 residues. Trimming removed 7 bases from V and 4 bases from J; junction bases left unmatched: 5. Germline CDR1 SEHNR, CDR2 FQNEAQ (reference sequence). The CDR3 DNA reads TGTGCCAGCACCACAGGGGGCGGGAATCAGCCCCAGCATTTT. Its translation: CASTTGGGNQPQHF.

As regards this clone: One end of the junction does not line up with germline, which may come from a read error. The chain employs TRBV19 and TRBJ2-7; 10 bases align to TRBD1. The CDR3 is made up of 15 amino acids. Germline assignment: CDR1 LNHDA and CDR2 SQIVND (reference sequence). The CDR3 sequence is CANSIEEGQGYEQYF. CDR3 nucleotide sequence: TGTGCCAATAGTATAGAAGAGGGACAGGGGTACGAGCAGTACTTC.

The rearrangement uses TRBV6-5 and TRBJ2-7; TRBD1 agrees at 9 bases. With V trimmed by 0 bases and J by 4 bases, 4 bases remained unmatched. The CDR3 has 15 amino acids. The V gene's germline CDR1 is MNHEY and CDR2 SVGAGI. The CDR3: CASSYSRQGEYEQYF. The CDR3 DNA reads TGTGCCAGCAGTTACTCCCGACAGGGGGAGTACGAGCAGTACTTC.

About this clone itself: This sample also contains other DNA sequences that code for the same CDR3. The J gene is TRBJ2-1, the V gene TRBV18; TRBD1 matches 7 bases. The CDR3 has 14 residues. Trimming at V came to 9 bases and at J to 4 bases, leaving 9 bases not matched to a gene. Germline CDR1 KGHSH, CDR2 LQKENI. DNA of the CDR3: TGTGCCAGTACGCGGACAGGAGTATACAATGAGCAGTTCTTC. Translating gives CASTRTGVYNEQFF.

The chain links TRBV7-9 to TRBJ1-6, with D maybe TRBD1 (6 bases). Trimming cost V 5 bases and J 10 bases, with 9 bases left between them. Germline V gene data show CDR1 as SEHNR and CDR2 as FQNEAQ (reference sequence). CDR3 length: 12 residues. CDR3 region: CASSRQESPLHF. In nucleotides, the CDR3 is TGTGCCAGCAGCAGACAGGAATCACCCCTCCACTTT.

This clone has only a few counts. V gene TRBV5-1 combines with J gene TRBJ1-1; no clear D. V lost 0 bases to trimming and J lost 1 base, with 4 bases between them. Germline V gene data show CDR1 as SGHRS and CDR2 as YFSETQ. The CDR3 spans 13 residues. CDR3 in amino acids: CASSLGGNTEAFF. The CDR3 nucleotides read TGCGCCAGCAGCTTGGGAGGGAACACTGAAGCTTTCTTT.

The chain has TRBV7-4 and TRBJ1-1; TRBD1 matches at 10 bases. V gave up 4 bases and J gave up 5 bases; unmatched junction bases: 13. The CDR3 totals 17 residues. Germline CDR1 reads SGHVT; CDR2 reads SQSDAQ. CDR3 sequence: CASSSYRQGAHQTEAFF. In DNA form, the CDR3 reads TGTGCCAGCAGCTCGTACAGACAGGGGGCGCATCAAACTGAAGCTTTCTTT.

This clone has only one observation. The V gene is TRBV30, the J gene TRBJ2-5; no definite D call. Trimming removed 1 base from V and 4 bases from J, with 4 bases in between. Germline CDR1 is GTSNPN and CDR2 is SVGIG (reference sequence). The CDR3 length is 11 residues. The DNA for the CDR3 is TGTGCCTGGAGTGCGGGAGAGACCCAGTACTTC. It yields the protein CAWSAGETQYF.

The V gene is TRBV30, the J gene TRBJ2-5; 7 nucleotides agree with TRBD2. The CDR3 contains 14 residues. CDR1 is GTSNPN and CDR2 is SVGIG in the germline V gene (reference sequence). J gave up 5 bases and V 0 bases, and 6 bases lay outside the gene matches. The CDR3 loop is CAWSVTGGRETQYF. The CDR3 nucleotides read TGTGCCTGGAGTGTAACGGGGGGACGGGAGACCCAGTACTTC.

V and J are TRBV5-5 and TRBJ2-2; maybe TRBD1 (5 bases). CDR1 is SGHKS, CDR2 YYEKEE, per germline (reference sequence). This CDR3 comprises 15 residues. The ends were cut back, 0 bases at V and 3 bases at J, with 9 bases in the middle. Here the CDR3 reads CASSLGGAHTGELFF. The CDR3, as DNA: TGTGCCAGCAGCTTGGGTGGGGCCCACACCGGGGAGCTGTTTTTT.

The genes are TRBV11-2 and TRBJ1-5; D gene unclear. Looked up from germline, CDR1 is SGHAT and CDR2 is FQNNGV. V was clipped by 3 bases and J by 3 bases, with 12 bases between them. The CDR3 contains 15 residues. For the CDR3, the DNA is TGTGCCAGCAGCTTCTCTGCAGCTAACAATCAGCCCCAGCATTTT. It specifies CASSFSAANNQPQHF. Using reference TRBV11-2 and TRBJ1-5 for the parts outside the CDR3, the full variable domain is EAGVAQSPRYKIIEKRQSVAFWCNPISGHATLYWYQQILGQGPKLLIQFQNNGVVDDSQLPKDRFSAERLKGVDSTLKIQPAKLEDSAVYLCASSFSAANNQPQHFGDGTRLSIL.

The chain employs TRBV5-1 and TRBJ1-1; no clear D. This CDR3 comprises 16 residues. CDR1 and CDR2 from the germline V gene are SGHRS and YFSETQ. V was cut by 0 bases and J by 6 bases, with 18 bases left in between. The CDR3 DNA reads as TGCGCCAGCAGCTTGGCCGGTCTCAACGGACCCCCTGAAGCTTTCTTT. Translated: CASSLAGLNGPPEAFF.

The chain uses TRBV27 and TRBJ2-1, with 10 bases fitting TRBD2. The CDR3 is 15 amino acids. V lost 3 bases, J lost 8 bases, and 7 bases stayed unmatched. CDR1 and CDR2 (germline): MNHEY, SMNVEV (reference sequence). The CDR3 loop is CASSFSAGGRDEQFF. The CDR3 DNA follows: TGTGCCAGCAGTTTCTCAGCGGGGGGGCGAGATGAGCAGTTCTTC.

The J gene is TRBJ2-3, the V gene TRBV7-6; TRBD2 matches 7 bases. J lost 4 bases, V lost 5 bases, and 15 bases had no gene match. From germline, CDR1 is SGHVS and CDR2 FNYEAQ. There are 17 residues in the CDR3. CDR3 sequence: CASSRGEGAAGADTQYF. CDR3 nucleotides: TGTGCCAGCAGCCGAGGGGAGGGCGCAGCCGGCGCAGATACGCAGTATTTT.

V usage is TRBV7-9 and J usage is TRBJ1-2; D not certain. This CDR3 contains 13 residues. With 4 bases removed from V and 3 bases from J, the gap between germline ends came to 9 bases. Germline values: CDR1 SEHNR, CDR2 FQNEAQ (reference sequence). For the CDR3, the DNA is TGTGCCAGCAGCTCCCCCGGGGACTATGGCTACACCTTC. As protein: CASSSPGDYGYTF.